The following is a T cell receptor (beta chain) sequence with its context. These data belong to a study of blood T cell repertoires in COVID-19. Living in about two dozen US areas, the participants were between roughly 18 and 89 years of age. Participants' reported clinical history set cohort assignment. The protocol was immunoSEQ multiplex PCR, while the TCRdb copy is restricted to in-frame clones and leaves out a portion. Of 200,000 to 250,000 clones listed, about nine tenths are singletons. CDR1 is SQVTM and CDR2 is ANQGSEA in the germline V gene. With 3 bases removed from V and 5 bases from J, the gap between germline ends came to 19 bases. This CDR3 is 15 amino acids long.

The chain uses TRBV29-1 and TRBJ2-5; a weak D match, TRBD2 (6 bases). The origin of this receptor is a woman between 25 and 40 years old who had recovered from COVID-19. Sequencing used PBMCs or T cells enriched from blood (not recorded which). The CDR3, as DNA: TGCAGCGTTGAGCTGGAGGGCCCTAGAGGGGAGACCCAGTACTTC. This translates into CSVELEGPRGETQYF.